Listed below are T cell receptor beta chains from one sample, sequenced in a study of cytomegalovirus exposure and HLA in healthy donors. Sequencing used immunoSEQ multiplex PCR; TCRdb keeps in-frame clones, though not all of them. The sample contains around 140,000 clones, more than 75% of which appear only once. The sample was PBMCs. All receptors come from a woman younger than 30 in good health and CMV-seropositive. CDR3s leave out the opening cysteine and the closing phenylalanine or tryptophan.

v_gene,CDR3aa
TRBV5-6,ASSYTLSNEKLF
TRBV18,ASSPWEGTHSGANVPT
TRBV12-2,ASRLAYNGRNTEAF
TRBV4-3,ASSPVAGVHEQY
TRBV2,ASRGDRVENTEAF
TRBV19,ASSPRTVQETQY
TRBV5-1,ASSNRQGGDGYT
TRBV7-8,ASSLIANGGEQF
TRBV30,AWSEGVVGQF
TRBV11-2,ASRMGLAYNEQF
TRBV4-3,ASSQAGGNYGYT
TRBV7-9,ASSRETQY
TRBV6-4,ASRHPLDRDISYEQY
TRBV7-6,ASSLVGTSGPRSYNEQF
TRBV19,ASSPTRNTEAF
TRBV27,ASSSLTGIQPQH
TRBV18,ASSQRSFLRNTIY
TRBV2,ASSHYTSTDTQY
TRBV2,ASSEGVGGVYGYT
TRBV25-1,ASSEFRGREKLF
TRBV27,ASSLYETPGRLF
TRBV5-1,ASSPTWGKASYYGYT
TRBV10-2,ASSVRDTEAF
TRBV29-1,SVGTRQGTTEAF
TRBV4-1,ASSQSPGQGFYEQY
TRBV5-4,ASSYSGGAGEQF
TRBV5-1,ASSHGTGGLFTEAF
TRBV19,ASSRTARSNTGELF
TRBV7-9,ASMGQMNTEAF
TRBV9,ASSVVGAVWDYGYT
TRBV18,ASSPLAGGQDTQY
TRBV6-6,ASTFSGASTEAF
TRBV5-6,ASSSWPPYEQY
TRBV14,ASSQERHLSYEQY
TRBV18,ASSPLAGATDTQY
TRBV9,ASSVIPSSYEQY
TRBV7-2,ASSLEQGHTEAF